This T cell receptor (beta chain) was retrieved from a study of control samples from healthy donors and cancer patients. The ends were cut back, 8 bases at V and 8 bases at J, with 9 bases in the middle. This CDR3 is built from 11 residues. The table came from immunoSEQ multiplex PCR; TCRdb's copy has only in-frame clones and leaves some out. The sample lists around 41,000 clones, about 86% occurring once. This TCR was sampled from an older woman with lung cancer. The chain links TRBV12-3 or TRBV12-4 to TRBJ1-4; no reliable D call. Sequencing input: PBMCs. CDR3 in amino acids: CASAPGEKLFF. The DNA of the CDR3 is TGTGCCAGCGCCCCGGGCGAAAAACTGTTTTTT.